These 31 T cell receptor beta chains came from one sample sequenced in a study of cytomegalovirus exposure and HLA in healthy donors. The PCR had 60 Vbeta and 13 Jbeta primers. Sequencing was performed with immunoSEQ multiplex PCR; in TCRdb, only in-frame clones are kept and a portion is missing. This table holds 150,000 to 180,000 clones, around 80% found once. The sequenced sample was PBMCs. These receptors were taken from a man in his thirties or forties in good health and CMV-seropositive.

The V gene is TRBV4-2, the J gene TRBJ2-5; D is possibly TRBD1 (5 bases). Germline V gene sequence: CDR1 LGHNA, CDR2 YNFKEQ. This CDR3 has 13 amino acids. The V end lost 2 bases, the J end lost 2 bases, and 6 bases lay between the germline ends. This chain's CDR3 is CASSQHRQETQYF. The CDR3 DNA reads TGTGCCAGCAGCCAACACAGGCAAGAGACCCAGTACTTC.

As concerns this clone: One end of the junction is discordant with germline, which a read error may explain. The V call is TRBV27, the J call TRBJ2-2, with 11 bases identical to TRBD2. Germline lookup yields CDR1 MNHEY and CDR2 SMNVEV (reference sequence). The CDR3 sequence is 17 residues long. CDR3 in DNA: TGTACCAGCAGTACCGAACTAGCGGGAGTTTTTGGCGGGGAGCTGTTTTTT. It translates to CTSSTELAGVFGGELFF.

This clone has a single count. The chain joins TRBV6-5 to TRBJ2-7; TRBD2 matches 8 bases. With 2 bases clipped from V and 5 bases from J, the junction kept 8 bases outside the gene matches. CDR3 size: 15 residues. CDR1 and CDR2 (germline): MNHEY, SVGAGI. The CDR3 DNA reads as TGTGCCAGCAGTTACGAGACGGGAGGGCAGCACGAGCAGTACTTC. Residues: CASSYETGGQHEQYF.

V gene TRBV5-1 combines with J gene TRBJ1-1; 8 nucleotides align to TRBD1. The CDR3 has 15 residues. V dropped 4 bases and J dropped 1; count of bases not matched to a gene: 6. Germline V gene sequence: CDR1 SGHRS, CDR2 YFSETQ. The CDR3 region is CASSPTGTGNTEAFF. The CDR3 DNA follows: TGCGCCAGCAGCCCAACCGGGACAGGGAACACTGAAGCTTTCTTT.

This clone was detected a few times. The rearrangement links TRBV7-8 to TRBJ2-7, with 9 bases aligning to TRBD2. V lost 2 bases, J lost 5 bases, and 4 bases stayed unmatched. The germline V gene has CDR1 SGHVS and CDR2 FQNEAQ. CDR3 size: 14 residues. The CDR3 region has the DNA TGTGCCAGCAGCTTAATCGTAGCGGGAGACGAGCAGTACTTC. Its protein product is CASSLIVAGDEQYF.

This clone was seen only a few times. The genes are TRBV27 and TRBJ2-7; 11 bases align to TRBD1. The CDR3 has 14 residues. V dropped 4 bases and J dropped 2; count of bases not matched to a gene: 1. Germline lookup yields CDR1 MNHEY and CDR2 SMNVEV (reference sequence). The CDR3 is CASSSGQGAYEQYF. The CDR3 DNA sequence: TGTGCCAGCAGTTCGGGACAGGGGGCCTACGAGCAGTACTTC.

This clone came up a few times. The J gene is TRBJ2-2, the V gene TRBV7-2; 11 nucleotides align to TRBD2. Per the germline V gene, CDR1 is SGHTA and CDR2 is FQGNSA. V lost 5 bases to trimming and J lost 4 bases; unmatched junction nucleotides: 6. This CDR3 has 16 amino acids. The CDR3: CASSLRLAGITGELFF. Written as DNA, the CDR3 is TGTGCCAGCAGCCTCAGACTAGCGGGGATCACCGGGGAGCTGTTTTTT.

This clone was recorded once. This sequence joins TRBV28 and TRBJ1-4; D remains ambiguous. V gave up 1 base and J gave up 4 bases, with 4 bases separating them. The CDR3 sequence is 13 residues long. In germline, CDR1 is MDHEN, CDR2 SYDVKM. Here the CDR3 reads CASSLYSNEKLFF. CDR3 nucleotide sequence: TGTGCCAGCAGTTTATACAGTAATGAAAAACTGTTTTTT.

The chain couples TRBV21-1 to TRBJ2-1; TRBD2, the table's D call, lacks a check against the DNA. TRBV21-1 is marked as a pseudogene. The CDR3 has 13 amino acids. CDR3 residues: CASTLAGLCEQFF. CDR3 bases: TGTGCCAGCACCCTAGCGGGGCTTTGTGAGCAGTTCTTC.

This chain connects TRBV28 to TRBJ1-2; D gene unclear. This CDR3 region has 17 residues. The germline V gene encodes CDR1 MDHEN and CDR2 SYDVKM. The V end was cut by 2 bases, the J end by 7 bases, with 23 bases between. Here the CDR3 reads CASSLSNRAGSKFGYTF. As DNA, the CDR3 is TGTGCCAGCAGTTTAAGTAATCGGGCGGGGTCCAAGTTTGGCTACACCTTC.

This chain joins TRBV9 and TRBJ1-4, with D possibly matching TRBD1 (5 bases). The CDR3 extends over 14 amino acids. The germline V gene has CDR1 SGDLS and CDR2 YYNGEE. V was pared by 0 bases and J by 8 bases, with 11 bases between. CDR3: CASSVAGGTEKLFF. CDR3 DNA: TGTGCCAGCAGCGTAGCGGGGGGGACCGAAAAACTGTTTTTT.

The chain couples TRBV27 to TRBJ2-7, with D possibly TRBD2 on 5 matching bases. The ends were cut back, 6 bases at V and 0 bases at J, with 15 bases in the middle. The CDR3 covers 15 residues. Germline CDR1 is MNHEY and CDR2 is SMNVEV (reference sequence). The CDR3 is CASRYKDSDSYEQYF. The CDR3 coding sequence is TGTGCCAGCAGATATAAGGACTCTGACTCCTACGAGCAGTACTTC.

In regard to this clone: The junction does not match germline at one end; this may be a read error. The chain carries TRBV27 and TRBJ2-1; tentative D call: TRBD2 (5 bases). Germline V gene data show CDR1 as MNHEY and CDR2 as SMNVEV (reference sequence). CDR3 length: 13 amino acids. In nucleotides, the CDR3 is TGTGCCAGCAGACTGAGGGTCTCCAATCAGCAGTTCTTC. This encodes CASRLRVSNQQFF.

CDR3 nucleotides: TGTGCCAGCAGTTACTCGTATAGCAATCAGCCCCAGCATTTT. Amino acids: CASSYSYSNQPQHF. The V gene is TRBV6-6, the J gene TRBJ1-5; D is uncertain. This CDR3 spans 14 amino acids. Germline values: CDR1 MNHNY, CDR2 SVGAGI (reference sequence). Trimming removed 0 bases at V and 0 bases at J, with 3 bases between.

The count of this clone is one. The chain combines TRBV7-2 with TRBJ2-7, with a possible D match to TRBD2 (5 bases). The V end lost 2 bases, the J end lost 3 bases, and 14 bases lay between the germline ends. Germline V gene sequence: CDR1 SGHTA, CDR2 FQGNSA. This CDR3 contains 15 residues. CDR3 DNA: TGTGCCAGCAGCTTAAGAGGGCCGTTAGGCTACGAGCAGTACTTC. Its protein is CASSLRGPLGYEQYF.

CDR3 nucleotide sequence: TGTGCCAGCAGCTTAGTGGGACTAGCTACGAATGAGCAGTTCTTC. Translation gives CASSLVGLATNEQFF. V usage is TRBV7-2 and J usage is TRBJ2-1, with 9 positions matching TRBD2. V shed 1 base and J 7 bases; nucleotides not matched to a gene: 5. The CDR3 contains 15 residues. Germline assignment: CDR1 SGHTA and CDR2 FQGNSA.

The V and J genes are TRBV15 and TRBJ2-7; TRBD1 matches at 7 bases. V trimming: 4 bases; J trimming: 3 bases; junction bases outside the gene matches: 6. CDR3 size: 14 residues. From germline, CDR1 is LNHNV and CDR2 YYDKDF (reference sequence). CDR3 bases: TGTGCCACCAGCACCGGACAGGCCAGCTACGAGCAGTACTTC. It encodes CATSTGQASYEQYF.

DNA for the CDR3: TGTGCCAGCAGCGGACTAATAGCTGGAAACACCATATATTTT. This translates into CASSGLIAGNTIYF. The chain has TRBV2 and TRBJ1-3; D uncertain. The V end lost 6 bases, the J end lost 2 bases, and 11 bases lay between the germline ends. The germline V gene encodes CDR1 SNHLY and CDR2 FYNNEI. The CDR3 extends over 14 amino acids. Based on the CDR3 plus reference TRBV2 and TRBJ1-3, the full variable domain is EPEVTQTPSHQVTQMGQEVILRCVPISNHLYFYWYRQILGQKVEFLVSFYNNEISEKSEIFDDQFSVERPDGSNFTLKIRSTKLEDSAMYFCASSGLIAGNTIYFGEGSWLTVV.

CDR3 amino acids: CATKAGNTEAFF. CDR3 DNA: TGTGCCACCAAGGCGGGGAACACTGAAGCTTTCTTT. This chain links TRBV15 with TRBJ1-1; no reliable D call. This CDR3 spans 12 amino acids. Germline V lookup: CDR1 LNHNV, CDR2 YYDKDF (reference sequence). The V end lost 7 bases, the J end lost 1 base, and 7 bases lay between the germline ends.

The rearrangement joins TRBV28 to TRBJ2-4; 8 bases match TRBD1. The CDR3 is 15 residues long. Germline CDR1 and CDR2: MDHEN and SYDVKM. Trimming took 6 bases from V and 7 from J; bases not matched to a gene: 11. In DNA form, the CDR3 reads TGTGCCAGCAGATCCCAGGGGGCGGGTGGGAACATTCAGTACTTC. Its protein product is CASRSQGAGGNIQYF. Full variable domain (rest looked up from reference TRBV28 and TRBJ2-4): DVKVTQSSRYLVKRTGEKVFLECVQDMDHENMFWYRQDPGLGLRLIYFSYDVKMKEKGDIPEGYSVSREKKERFSLILESASTNQTSMYLCASRSQGAGGNIQYFGAGTRLSVL.

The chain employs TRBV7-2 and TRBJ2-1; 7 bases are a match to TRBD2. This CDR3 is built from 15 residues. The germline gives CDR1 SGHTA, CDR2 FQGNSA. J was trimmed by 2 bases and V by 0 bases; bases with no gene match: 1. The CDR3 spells CASSLAGGPYNEQFF. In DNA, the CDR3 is TGTGCCAGCAGCTTAGCGGGAGGGCCCTACAATGAGCAGTTCTTC.

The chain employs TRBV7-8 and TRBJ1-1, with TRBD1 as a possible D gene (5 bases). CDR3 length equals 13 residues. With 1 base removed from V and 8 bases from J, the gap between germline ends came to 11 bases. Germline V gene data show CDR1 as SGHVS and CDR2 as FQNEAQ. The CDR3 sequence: CASSLGTGLEAFF. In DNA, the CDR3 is TGTGCCAGCAGCTTAGGGACGGGACTCGAAGCTTTCTTT.

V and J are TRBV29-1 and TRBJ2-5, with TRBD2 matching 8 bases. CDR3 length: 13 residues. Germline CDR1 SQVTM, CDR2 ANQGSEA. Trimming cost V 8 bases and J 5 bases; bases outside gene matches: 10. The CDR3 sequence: CSLGLAGGETQYF. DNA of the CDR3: TGCAGCCTTGGGCTAGCGGGTGGGGAGACCCAGTACTTC.

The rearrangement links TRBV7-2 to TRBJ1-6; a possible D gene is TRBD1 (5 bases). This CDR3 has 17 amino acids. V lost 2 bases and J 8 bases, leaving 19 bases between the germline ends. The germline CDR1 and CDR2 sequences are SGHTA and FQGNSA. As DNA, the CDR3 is TGTGCCAGCAGCTTAAGGGTCCAGGGACTGGTGCATTCACCCCTCCACTTT. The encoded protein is CASSLRVQGLVHSPLHF.

The CDR3 region is CASSRQVSFGEQYF. The CDR3 coding sequence is TGTGCCAGCAGCCGACAGGTTTCCTTTGGAGAGCAGTACTTC. The chain uses TRBV7-2 and TRBJ2-7; TRBD1 might be the D (6 bases). Between the trimmed V and J ends, which lost 5 bases and 7 bases, there was a span of 18 bases. Germline V lookup: CDR1 SGHTA, CDR2 FQGNSA. The CDR3 spans 14 residues.

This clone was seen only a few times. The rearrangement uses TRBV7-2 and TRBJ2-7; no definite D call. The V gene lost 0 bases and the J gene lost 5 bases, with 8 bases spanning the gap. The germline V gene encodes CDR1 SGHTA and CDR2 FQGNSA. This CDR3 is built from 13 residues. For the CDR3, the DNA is TGTGCCAGCAGCTTAGCCCTAGTTAACGAGCAGTACTTC. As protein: CASSLALVNEQYF.

CDR3 sequence: CASSRGLAGGGSGANVLTF. CDR3 sequence (DNA): TGTGCCAGCAGTAGGGGACTAGCGGGAGGGGGATCTGGGGCCAACGTCCTGACTTTC. The V gene is TRBV2, the J gene TRBJ2-6; 16 nucleotides agree with TRBD2. This CDR3 is 19 amino acids long. V was pared by 5 bases and J by 1 base, with 5 bases of the junction left unmatched. Per germline, CDR1 SNHLY and CDR2 FYNNEI.

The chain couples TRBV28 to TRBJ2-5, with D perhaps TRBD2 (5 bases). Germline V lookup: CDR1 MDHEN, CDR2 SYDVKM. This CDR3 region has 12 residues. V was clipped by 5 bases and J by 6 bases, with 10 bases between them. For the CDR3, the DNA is TGTGCCAGCAGTCGCGACGGGAAGACCCAGTACTTC. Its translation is CASSRDGKTQYF.

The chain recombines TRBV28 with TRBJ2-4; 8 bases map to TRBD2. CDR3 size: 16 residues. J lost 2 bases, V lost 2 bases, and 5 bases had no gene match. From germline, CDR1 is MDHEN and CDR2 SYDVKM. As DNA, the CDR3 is TGTGCCAGCAGTTTAATAATAGCGGGAACCAAAAACATTCAGTACTTC. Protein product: CASSLIIAGTKNIQYF.

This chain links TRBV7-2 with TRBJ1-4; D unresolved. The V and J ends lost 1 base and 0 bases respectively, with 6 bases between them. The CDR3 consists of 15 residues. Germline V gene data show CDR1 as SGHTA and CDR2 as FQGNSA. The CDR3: CASSLVSATNEKLFF. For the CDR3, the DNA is TGTGCCAGCAGCTTAGTCAGCGCAACTAATGAAAAACTGTTTTTT.

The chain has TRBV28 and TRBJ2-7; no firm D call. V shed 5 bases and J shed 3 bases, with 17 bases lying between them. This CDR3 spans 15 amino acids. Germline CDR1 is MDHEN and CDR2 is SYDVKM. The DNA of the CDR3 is TGTGCCAGCAGTACCTCAACGAGAGTTTACTACGAGCAGTACTTC. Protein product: CASSTSTRVYYEQYF.